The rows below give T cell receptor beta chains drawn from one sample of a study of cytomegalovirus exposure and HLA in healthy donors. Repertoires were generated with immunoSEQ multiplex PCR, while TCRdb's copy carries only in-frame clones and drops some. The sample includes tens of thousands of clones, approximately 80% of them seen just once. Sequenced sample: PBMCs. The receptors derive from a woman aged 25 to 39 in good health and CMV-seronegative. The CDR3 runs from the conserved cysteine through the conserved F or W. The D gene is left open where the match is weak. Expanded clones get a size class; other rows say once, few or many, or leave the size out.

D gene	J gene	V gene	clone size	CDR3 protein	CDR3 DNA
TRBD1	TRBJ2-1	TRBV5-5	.	CASTLGAGGSNNEQFF	TGTGCCAGCACCTTAGGAGCAGGGGGCTCCAACAATGAGCAGTTCTTC
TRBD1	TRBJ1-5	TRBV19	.	CASSIGQGIDQPQHF	TGTGCCAGTAGTATAGGACAGGGGATCGATCAGCCCCAGCATTTT
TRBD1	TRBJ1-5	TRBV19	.	CATRQGDQPQHF	TGTGCCACCCGACAGGGGGATCAGCCCCAGCATTTT
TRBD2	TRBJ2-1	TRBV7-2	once	CASSLELAGGYNEQFF	TGTGCCAGCAGCTTAGAGCTAGCGGGGGGTTACAATGAGCAGTTCTTC
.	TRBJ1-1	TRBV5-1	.	CASSPRTDRNTEAFF	TGCGCCAGCAGCCCACGGACAGACCGTAACACTGAAGCTTTCTTT
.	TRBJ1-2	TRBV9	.	CASSVEGRANYGYTF	TGTGCCAGCAGCGTAGAAGGGAGGGCTAACTATGGCTACACCTTC
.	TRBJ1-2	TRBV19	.	CASSMGDGYTF	TGTGCCAGTAGTATGGGCGATGGCTACACCTTC
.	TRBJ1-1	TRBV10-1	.	CASTATLNTEAFF	TGCGCCAGCACCGCGACATTGAACACTGAAGCTTTCTTT
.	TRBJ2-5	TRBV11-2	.	CASSRSESGETQYF	TGTGCCAGCAGCCGCTCTGAGTCGGGAGAGACCCAGTACTTC
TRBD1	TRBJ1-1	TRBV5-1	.	CASRERQGMGIDTEAFF	TGCGCCAGCAGGGAGAGACAGGGTATGGGTATCGACACTGAAGCTTTCTTT
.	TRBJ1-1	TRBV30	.	CAWSVDRSEAFF	TGTGCCTGGAGTGTAGACAGGAGTGAAGCTTTCTTT
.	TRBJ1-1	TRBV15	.	CATSPASSRGGTEAFF	TGTGCCACCAGCCCCGCAAGCTCAAGGGGGGGCACTGAAGCTTTCTTT
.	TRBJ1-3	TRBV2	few	CASIQEHSGNTIYF	TGTGCCAGCATACAGGAACACTCTGGAAACACCATATATTTT
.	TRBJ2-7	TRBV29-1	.	CSVEGGTSPYEQYF	TGCAGCGTTGAAGGTGGGACAAGTCCCTACGAGCAGTACTTC
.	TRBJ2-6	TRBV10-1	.	CASSPSGANVLTF	TGCGCCAGCAGCCCTTCTGGGGCCAACGTCCTGACTTTC
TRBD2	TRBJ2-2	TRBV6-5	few	CAARERGDAGELFF	TGTGCCGCCCGGGAGCGGGGGGACGCCGGGGAGCTGTTTTTT
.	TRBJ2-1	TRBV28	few	CASSMRAPEQFF	TGTGCCAGCAGTATGAGGGCGCCTGAGCAGTTCTTC
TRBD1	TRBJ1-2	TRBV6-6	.	CASRLGQVNYGYTF	TGTGCCAGCAGATTGGGACAGGTTAACTATGGCTACACCTTC
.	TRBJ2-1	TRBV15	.	CATSRGPASVNEQFF	TGTGCCACCAGCAGAGGGCCCGCAAGTGTCAATGAGCAGTTCTTC
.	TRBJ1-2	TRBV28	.	CATRRPNYGYTF	TGTGCCACCAGGCGTCCTAACTATGGCTACACCTTC
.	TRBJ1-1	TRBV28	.	CASDGMAGYLGMNTEAFF	TGTGCCAGTGATGGTATGGCAGGGTATTTAGGGATGAACACTGAAGCTTTCTTT
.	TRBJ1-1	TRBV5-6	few	CASSLVLGVGNTEAFF	TGTGCCAGCAGCTTAGTATTAGGAGTTGGGAACACTGAAGCTTTCTTT